One and the same sample provided the 27 T cell receptor beta chains below, sequenced in a study of cytomegalovirus exposure and HLA in healthy donors. Produced via immunoSEQ multiplex PCR; TCRdb's table is partial and in-frame only. The repertoire holds a few hundred thousand clones, with about nine tenths as singletons. The sequenced sample was PBMCs. The receptors were sampled from a woman between 18 and 29 years old in good health and CMV-seronegative.

This clone has more than one count but fewer than ten. The chain employs TRBV4-1 and TRBJ2-7; a weak D match, TRBD1 (6 bases). There are 14 residues in the CDR3. V shed 3 bases and J shed 0 bases, with 9 bases lying between them. The germline gives CDR1 MGHRA, CDR2 YSYEKL. DNA of the CDR3: TGCGCCAGCAGCCACGTGACAGGCTCCTACGAGCAGTACTTC. It is translated as CASSHVTGSYEQYF.

The rearrangement joins TRBV6-1 to TRBJ2-1, with TRBD2 matching 8 bases. Germline assignment: CDR1 MNHNS and CDR2 SASEGT. This CDR3 is built from 14 residues. Germline trimming cut 8 bases from V and 8 bases from J; bases unmatched to any gene: 11. Written as DNA, the CDR3 is TGTGCCAGCGGGGAGGCGGGAGGAGCGGATGAGCAGTTCTTC. It translates to CASGEAGGADEQFF.

V gene TRBV30 combines with J gene TRBJ2-5, with 7 bases aligning to TRBD1. Germline lookup yields CDR1 GTSNPN and CDR2 SVGIG (reference sequence). This CDR3 contains 13 residues. V gave up 6 bases and J gave up 7 bases; unmatched junction bases: 11. The CDR3 loop reads CACSPGTEGTQYF. CDR3 sequence (DNA): TGTGCCTGTTCCCCAGGGACAGAGGGGACCCAGTACTTC.

The chain uses TRBV11-2 and TRBJ2-7; 10 bases line up with TRBD1. Germline loops: CDR1 SGHAT, CDR2 FQNNGV. V shed 4 bases and J 5 bases; nucleotides not matched to a gene: 5. This CDR3 has 14 amino acids. As DNA, the CDR3 is TGTGCCAGCAGCTCTTCCGGGACAGGGGACGAGCAGTACTTC. The encoded protein is CASSSSGTGDEQYF.

The genes are TRBV5-1 and TRBJ1-1, with a possible D match to TRBD1 (5 bases). V gave up 1 base and J gave up 0 bases, with 10 bases separating them. Germline CDR1 SGHRS, CDR2 YFSETQ. The CDR3 is 15 amino acids. CDR3 sequence reads: CASSLYQGMNTEAFF. For the CDR3, the DNA is TGCGCCAGCAGCTTGTATCAGGGCATGAACACTGAAGCTTTCTTT.

V usage is TRBV2 and J usage is TRBJ1-3; D gene unclear. V shed 5 bases and J shed 2 bases, with 10 bases lying between them. Germline V CDR1 and CDR2: SNHLY, FYNNEI. The CDR3 is made up of 14 amino acids. CDR3 sequence (DNA): TGTGCCAGCAGTACCTTCGACACTGGAAACACCATATATTTT. It encodes CASSTFDTGNTIYF. Variable domain in full (rest from reference TRBV2 and TRBJ1-3): EPEVTQTPSHQVTQMGQEVILRCVPISNHLYFYWYRQILGQKVEFLVSFYNNEISEKSEIFDDQFSVERPDGSNFTLKIRSTKLEDSAMYFCASSTFDTGNTIYFGEGSWLTVV.

V gene TRBV7-2 combines with J gene TRBJ2-1, with a tentative D call TRBD1 (5 bases). The V and J ends lost 3 bases and 8 bases respectively, with 20 bases between them. The CDR3 length is 16 residues. CDR1 and CDR2 from the germline V gene are SGHTA and FQGNSA. The chain's CDR3 is CASSLGYRSGIDEQFF. The CDR3 DNA is TGTGCCAGCAGCTTGGGATACAGGTCAGGGATCGATGAGCAGTTCTTC. Full variable domain (missing parts from reference TRBV7-2 and TRBJ2-1): GAGVSQSPSNKVTEKGKDVELRCDPISGHTALYWYRQSLGQGLEFLIYFQGNSAPDKSGLPSDRFSAERTGGSVSTLTIQRTQQEDSAVYLCASSLGYRSGIDEQFFGPGTRLTVL.

This clone appeared a few times. The junction shows a germline mismatch at one end, possibly a read error. V and J are TRBV7-9 and TRBJ1-2; D ambiguous. The length of the CDR3 is 14 residues. From germline, CDR1 is SEHNR and CDR2 FQNEAQ (reference sequence). In nucleotides, the CDR3 is TGTGCCAGCAGCTTGGTTACTACCGCGTATGTACACCACTTC. Its protein is CASSLVTTAYVHHF.

V gene TRBV11-3 combines with J gene TRBJ2-1; the match to TRBD2 covers 11 bases. The CDR3 length is 15 residues. Germline trimming cut 5 bases from V and 5 bases from J; bases unmatched to any gene: 5. CDR1 and CDR2 (germline): SGHNT, YENEEA. The CDR3 loop is CASSAGTSGNNEQFF. The DNA for the CDR3 is TGTGCCAGCAGCGCCGGGACTAGCGGTAACAATGAGCAGTTCTTC.

The chain links TRBV5-1 to TRBJ2-3; D possibly corresponds to TRBD2 (5 bases). CDR3 length equals 14 residues. Trimming took 6 bases from V and 1 from J, leaving 12 bases between them. Germline V lookup: CDR1 SGHRS, CDR2 YFSETQ. In DNA, the CDR3 is TGCGCCAGCACCGGTGCGGGTCGCACAGATACGCAGTATTTT. Amino acid sequence: CASTGAGRTDTQYF.

V is TRBV27 and J is TRBJ2-2, with 10 bases aligning to TRBD1. J gave up 5 bases and V 6 bases, and 6 bases lay outside the gene matches. The CDR3 runs to 15 residues. The germline V gene has CDR1 MNHEY and CDR2 SMNVEV (reference sequence). CDR3 sequence: CASREPGQGTGELFF. The CDR3 bases are TGTGCCAGCAGAGAGCCGGGACAGGGGACCGGGGAGCTGTTTTTT.

This clone was counted a few times. The gene calls are TRBV19 and TRBJ2-7, with D possibly matching TRBD1 (5 bases). CDR1 and CDR2 (germline): LNHDA, SQIVND (reference sequence). There are 15 residues in the CDR3. Trimming pared 4 bases from V and 3 bases from J, leaving 16 bases between. In nucleotides, the CDR3 is TGTGCCAGTAGTACGTGGGTGGGGCCGGGCTACGAGCAGTACTTC. It encodes CASSTWVGPGYEQYF.

J is TRBJ2-7 and V is TRBV6-5; possible D gene TRBD2, 6 bases. This CDR3 comprises 15 residues. Looked up from germline, CDR1 is MNHEY and CDR2 is SVGAGI. Trimming pared 0 bases from V and 7 bases from J, leaving 16 bases between. The CDR3 nucleotides are TGTGCCAGCAGTTACTCTGGCGGGATAATAGGAGAGCAGTACTTC. Translated: CASSYSGGIIGEQYF.

The genes are TRBV27 and TRBJ2-3; 9 bases fit TRBD2. Germline V gene sequence: CDR1 MNHEY, CDR2 SMNVEV (reference sequence). This CDR3 is built from 14 residues. V shed 6 bases, J shed 3 bases, and the junction held 4 bases outside the gene matches. In nucleotides, the CDR3 is TGTGCCAGCAGCCGTCTAGCGGGGACAGATACGCAGTATTTT. Translation gives CASSRLAGTDTQYF.

The gene calls are TRBV28 and TRBJ1-4; possibly TRBD1 for D (6 bases). The CDR3 length is 14 residues. Trimming shortened V by 7 bases and J by 6 bases, and 15 bases separated the two germline ends. The germline V gene encodes CDR1 MDHEN and CDR2 SYDVKM. DNA of the CDR3: TGTGCCAGCACGGGTGAACAGGGCCATGAAAAACTGTTTTTT. This gives the protein CASTGEQGHEKLFF.

As regards this clone: The same CDR3 arises from other DNA sequences in this sample as well. The rearrangement links TRBV7-3 to TRBJ2-7; 9 bases are shared with TRBD2. Looked up from germline, CDR1 is SGHTA and CDR2 is FQGTGA. Losses at the gene ends were 3 bases for V and 0 bases for J; bases not matched to a gene: 0. This CDR3 has 14 amino acids. The CDR3 DNA reads TGTGCCAGCAGCTTGACTAGCGGCTCCTACGAGCAGTACTTC. Amino acids: CASSLTSGSYEQYF.

This chain joins TRBV11-1 and TRBJ1-1; perhaps TRBD1 as D (5 bases). Trimming took 2 bases from V and 4 from J, leaving 11 bases between them. The germline CDR1 and CDR2 sequences are SGHAT and FQDESV (reference sequence). This CDR3 contains 14 residues. CDR3 sequence (DNA): TGTGCCAGCAGCTTATTGCAGGGAGGCACTGAAGCTTTCTTT. It codes for CASSLLQGGTEAFF.

For the CDR3, the DNA is TGCGCCAGCAGCTTGAGTCCTTCACTCGAGCAGTACTTC. Its translation is CASSLSPSLEQYF. V is TRBV5-1 and J is TRBJ2-7; D uncertain. V lost 1 base and J 6 bases, leaving 11 bases between the germline ends. CDR1 is SGHRS and CDR2 is YFSETQ in the germline V gene. The CDR3 loop spans 13 amino acids.

This chain connects TRBV6-5 to TRBJ1-1, with 9 bases matching TRBD1. V lost 5 bases and J lost 8; bases outside the gene matches: 3. This CDR3 is built from 12 residues. The germline V gene has CDR1 MNHEY and CDR2 SVGAGI. The CDR3 loop reads CASSLDRGEAFF. The DNA of the CDR3 is TGTGCCAGCAGTCTTGACAGGGGGGAAGCTTTCTTT.

The gene calls are TRBV5-4 and TRBJ2-3; D ambiguous. The CDR3 has 13 amino acids. V was clipped by 1 base and J by 3 bases, with 6 bases between them. CDR1 and CDR2 (germline): SGHNT, YYREEE (reference sequence). CDR3 sequence reads: CASSLSGTDTQYF. CDR3 coding DNA: TGTGCCAGCAGCTTGTCCGGGACAGATACGCAGTATTTT.

The rearrangement links TRBV6-5 to TRBJ1-1; possibly TRBD1 for D (6 bases). The germline CDR1 and CDR2 sequences are MNHEY and SVGAGI. This CDR3 has 15 amino acids. Between the trimmed V and J ends, which lost 0 bases and 5 bases, there was a span of 13 bases. CDR3 nucleotide sequence: TGTGCCAGCAGTTACTCGTCGGGGGGCCGGACTGAAGCTTTCTTT. This gives the protein CASSYSSGGRTEAFF.

This chain links TRBV18 with TRBJ2-7, with 14 bases aligning to TRBD2. The CDR3 is 15 residues long. With 4 bases clipped from V and 3 bases from J, the junction kept 2 bases outside the gene matches. Germline loops: CDR1 KGHSH, CDR2 LQKENI. The CDR3 reads CASSLGTSGSYEQYF. As DNA, the CDR3 is TGTGCCAGCTCACTGGGGACTAGCGGGAGCTACGAGCAGTACTTC.

The CDR3 here is CASDDSGITQYF. The CDR3 region has the DNA TGTGCCAGCGACGACTCCGGAATTACGCAGTATTTT. The chain has TRBV28 and TRBJ2-3; D is undetermined. The V end lost 8 bases, the J end lost 8 bases, and 14 bases lay between the germline ends. The CDR3 length is 12 residues. Germline V gene sequence: CDR1 MDHEN, CDR2 SYDVKM.

This clone occurred once. Other DNA sequences in the same sample also yield this CDR3. This chain links TRBV6-6 with TRBJ1-1; D call uncertain. This CDR3 contains 11 residues. CDR1 is MNHNY, CDR2 SVGAGI, per germline (reference sequence). Between the trimmed V and J ends, which lost 8 bases and 4 bases, there was a span of 8 bases. CDR3: CASSLGTEAFF. The CDR3 DNA reads TGTGCCAGCTCGCTCGGCACTGAAGCTTTCTTT.

The chain couples TRBV15 to TRBJ1-4; 7 nucleotides agree with TRBD1. CDR1 and CDR2 (germline): LNHNV, YYDKDF (reference sequence). This CDR3 is 16 amino acids long. V lost 4 bases to trimming and J lost 0 bases; unmatched junction nucleotides: 5. The CDR3 nucleotides are TGTGCCACCAGCACAGGGGGGTCATCAACTAATGAAAAACTGTTTTTT. Translating it yields CATSTGGSSTNEKLFF.

This chain links TRBV5-6 with TRBJ1-1; a possible D gene is TRBD1 (5 bases). V was cut by 1 base and J by 7 bases, with 20 bases left in between. Germline CDR1 reads SGHDT; CDR2 reads YYEEEE. The CDR3 is 16 amino acids. CDR3 sequence reads: CASSLFQVRAFFEAFF. The CDR3 DNA reads TGTGCCAGCAGCTTGTTCCAAGTCAGGGCCTTTTTTGAAGCTTTCTTT.

The chain is built from TRBV7-9 and TRBJ2-7, with D tentatively TRBD2 (5 bases). V was shortened by 1 base and J by 4 bases, with 14 bases between the two germline ends. This CDR3 is built from 15 residues. Germline loops: CDR1 SEHNR, CDR2 FQNEAQ (reference sequence). CDR3 sequence (DNA): TGTGCCAGCAGCTTAGTTGTTGGCAGCGGTTACGAGCAGTACTTC. It yields the protein CASSLVVGSGYEQYF.